This T cell receptor (beta chain) originates from a study of beta chain features in type 1 diabetes. This clone was observed a handful of times. Germline V CDR1 and CDR2: GTSNPN, SVGIG (reference sequence). The V end lost 3 bases, the J end lost 8 bases, and 16 bases lay between the germline ends. The CDR3 is 13 amino acids. TCRB transcripts that were expressed got sequenced, as all of the isolated RNA had been reverse transcribed. Some clones are missing from TCRdb's copy, which holds only in-frame ones; the method was immunoSEQ multiplex PCR. The profile covers around 430,000 clones, with 30% appearing a single time and around 0.065% taken by the ten largest.

The material sequenced was naive CD4+ T cells from blood. The V call is TRBV30, the J call TRBJ1-2; unclear D gene. This clonotype was sampled from a young man in good health. The CDR3, as DNA: TGTGCCTGGAGCGCCGATCGCCCCAAGGGCTACACCTTC. It specifies CAWSADRPKGYTF.